This T cell receptor (beta chain) was sequenced in a study of Graves' ophthalmopathy and Graves' hyperthyroidism (dated by TCRdb to 2016 to 2018). For context, the study as a whole: A patient counted as having stable hyperthyroidism if there was no progression to ophthalmopathy within 18 months of follow-up. The study used TCR beta repertoire signatures to distinguish Graves' ophthalmopathy from Graves' hyperthyroidism and to predict progression to ophthalmopathy. In total, under 150 blood samples were TCR-sequenced: around 42 ophthalmopathy, around 75 hyperthyroidism and approximately 17 hyperthyroidism-to-ophthalmopathy patients. To explore V-J signatures that distinguish ophthalmopathy from hyperthyroidism, a discovery set of about a hundred patients was enrolled, made up of over 40 with ophthalmopathy and 57 with stable hyperthyroidism. An independent validation cohort was composed of some 19 hyperthyroidism patients and over 15 patients who later progressed from hyperthyroidism to ophthalmopathy. T-cell repertoires of thyroid tissue and blood were compared in several hyperthyroidism patients. Once sampling was done, hyperthyroidism patients were given methimazole at a starting dose of 30 mg daily, while ophthalmopathy patients were given high-dose intravenous methylprednisolone.

What the research found in general, with its limitations: No statistical method was used to predetermine the sample size, and group allocation was not hidden from the investigators. In validation, the model predicted ophthalmopathy progression with roughly 68% sensitivity and less than 80% specificity; some twelve predicted patients were CT-confirmed with GO in a median of approximately 6.2 months. Most expanded thyroid clonotypes with a frequency above 0.001 also appeared in blood, which suggests that blood repertoires may reflect the immune response in the thyroid. In cross-validation, the 13-signature model distinguished ophthalmopathy from stable hyperthyroidism with about 88% sensitivity and just under 84% specificity, and in the test set the corresponding values were roughly 80% and 75%.

Including the terminal cysteine and phenylalanine, the CDR3 comprises 13 residues. Only the CDR3 part of the read is kept: 39 bases, read in frame from the first base. CDR1 and CDR2 are drawn from the germline V gene: SGDLS, YYNGEE. Between the V and J ends, shortened by 4 bases and 9 bases respectively, the junction contains 16 bases. The hyperthyroidism patients were 18 to 65 years old and newly diagnosed, with a disease duration of less than 2 months. Anyone with other autoimmune diseases, uncontrolled infections, pregnancy or lactation was excluded from the study. Diagnosis relied on clinical symptoms, serum thyroxine, TRAb, thyroid ultrasound and orbital computed tomography. Total RNA was extracted with Trizol reagent and quality-checked on an Agilent 2100 Bioanalyzer. Comment on this clonotype: Its antigen remains unidentified. There are no base qualities to consult, and no much larger clone falls within one base.

For repertoire sequencing, TCR beta CDR3 regions were amplified from RNA transcripts. A first-round RT-PCR used HTBI primers with the Qiagen OneStep RT-PCR kit, followed by a second-round multiplex PCR, size selection and purification. Libraries were sequenced paired-end with 100 bp reads on an Illumina HiSeq2000. The original methods were these. SOAPnuke was used to process the reads, removing any read that contained adapters or uncalled bases, had a mean Phred below 15, or lacked an exact match to the constant primer or identifier. High-quality paired reads were merged with COPE v1.2.5. Each unique nucleotide sequence was treated as a clonotype, and MiTCR v1.1 was used to align the clonotypes to the IMGT TRB V, D and J references. The analysis was limited to V-J combinations with a frequency above 0.0001, which together covered 99% to 99.2% of the repertoires. For each V-J combination, a TCR clonal expansion and chaos score was defined as the ratio of F50 clonal expansion to chaos observed in the TCRdist matrix. Welch's t-statistics and random forest were used to narrow the features down to around twelve V-J combinations, which were then fed into a naive Bayes classifier. The similarity between thyroid and blood repertoires was quantified using the Morisita-Horn index. TCRdb ran its own pipeline on the public reads, namely fastp trimming at Q25 and MiXCR clone calling, and kept in-frame beta chains. Every distinct CDR3 protein forms one entry, paired with its most common genes and DNA. TCRdb assigned the V and J calls; the authors' analysis was not used. Counted in this sample were over a million distinct CDR3 sequences; less than 45% of them appeared once. Of the sample, over 8.5% is held by the ten largest clones.

The TCR originated in an adult man with Graves' hyperthyroidism. Sequenced input: peripheral blood or thyroid tissue (not recorded which). The rearrangement combines TRBV9 with TRBJ2-5; the D gene could be TRBD1 or TRBD2, each one agreeing over 5 bases. For the CDR3, the sequence is CASSYGGDQPQYF. The DNA is as follows: TGTGCCAGCAGCTATGGGGGAGATCAGCCCCAGTACTTC.